The rows below give T cell receptor beta chains drawn from one sample of a study of T cells in Graves' hyperthyroidism and ophthalmopathy. TCRdb reanalysed the multiplex PCR reads using MiXCR and keeps one entry per CDR3 protein. The table has 550,000 to 800,000 distinct CDR3 sequences, approximately 16% seen once. The sequenced sample consisted of blood. These receptors came from a young man with Graves' hyperthyroidism. Both conserved end residues are part of each CDR3. Fields, in order: D gene, clone size, V gene, J gene, CDR3 DNA, CDR3 protein. The D gene is left open where the match is weak. The size of a clone is reported for some rows only, either as once, few or many, or as a class for expanded clones.

NA	few	TRBV28	TRBJ2-5	TGTGCCAGCGCTATCGGGGGTAGATACGAGACCCAGTACTTC	CASAIGGRYETQYF
NA	few	TRBV9	TRBJ1-5	TGTGCCAGCAGCGTAGGGGCAAACCCCAGTGCCGATCAGCCCCAGCATTTT	CASSVGANPSADQPQHF
TRBD2	many	TRBV28	TRBJ2-5	TGTGCCAGCAGTTTATTCGCTAGCGGGAGGATAGAGACCCAGTACTTC	CASSLFASGRIETQYF
NA	NA	TRBV5-1	TRBJ2-3	TGCGCCAGCAGCGGCGGCCCCGGTTCCGCGACGGATACGCAGTATTTT	CASSGGPGSATDTQYF
NA	NA	TRBV10-3	TRBJ1-6	TGTGCCATCAGTGAGTCGAGTGGTCGCAATTCACCCCTCCACTTT	CAISESSGRNSPLHF
TRBD1	many	TRBV28	TRBJ2-5	TGTGCCAGCAGGGTGGGACAGGAGAAAGAGACCCAGTACTTC	CASRVGQEKETQYF
TRBD2	NA	TRBV20-1	TRBJ2-1	TGCAGTGCTAGTCCCCGGGCTGGACTAGCGGGTTACAATGAGCAGTTCTTC	CSASPRAGLAGYNEQFF
NA	many	TRBV3-1	TRBJ2-7	TGTGCCAGCAGCCAACTAGGACGCGAGCAGTACTTC	CASSQLGREQYF
TRBD1	few	TRBV20-1	TRBJ2-7	TGCAGTACGTACGACAGGGGGATCCACGAGCAGTACTTC	CSTYDRGIHEQYF
TRBD1	NA	TRBV3-1	TRBJ1-2	TGTGCCAGCAGCCAAGAGATCACAGGGGGAAGGAATGGCTACACCTTC	CASSQEITGGRNGYTF
NA	few	TRBV6-2/TRBV6-3	TRBJ1-1	TGTGCCAGCAGTTACTCTGGGTCCGTGGGGATGCGGGCGAACACTGAAGCTTTCTTT	CASSYSGSVGMRANTEAFF
NA	many	TRBV18	TRBJ2-7	TGTGCCAGCTCACCAGGGAGCAACTCCTACGAGCAGTACTTC	CASSPGSNSYEQYF
NA	NA	TRBV6-8	TRBJ1-6	TGTGCCGGCAGTTACTCGCTTACGGTCGGGGCTTCTTCACCCCTCCACTTT	CAGSYSLTVGASSPLHF
NA	few	TRBV10-3	TRBJ2-3	TGTGCCATCAGTGTGGTAGGGGGATCCACAGATACGCAGTATTTT	CAISVVGGSTDTQYF
TRBD2	once	TRBV7-3	TRBJ2-2	TGTGCCAGCAGCTTAAGCCCGAGACTAGCGGGAGGCCCGAACACCGGGGAGCTGTTTTTT	CASSLSPRLAGGPNTGELFF
TRBD1	many	TRBV6-1	TRBJ2-7	TGTGCCAGCAGTGAGCAAACCGGGACAGGGCACGAGCAGTACTTC	CASSEQTGTGHEQYF
NA	many	TRBV30	TRBJ2-4	TGTGCCTGGGCAATAGCCAAAAACATTCAGTACTTC	CAWAIAKNIQYF
TRBD2	NA	TRBV4-3	TRBJ2-3	TGCGCCAGCAGCCAATCCTGGAGTCTAGCGGGAGGGCCTTCCGCCCGCACAGATACGCAGTATTTT	CASSQSWSLAGGPSARTDTQYF
NA	many	TRBV2	TRBJ2-5	TGTGCCAGCAGGGGGGAGACGGTTGAGACCCAGTACTTC	CASRGETVETQYF
NA	many	TRBV7-2	TRBJ2-5	TGTGCCAGCAGCTTTTGGCCAGGGGCTGGGGAGACCCAGTACTTC	CASSFWPGAGETQYF
NA	many	TRBV4-1	TRBJ2-7	TGCGCCAGCAGCCAAACAGGGAGGAGCTCCTACGAGCAGTACTTC	CASSQTGRSSYEQYF
NA	many	TRBV30	TRBJ2-3	TGTGCCTGGAGTGTGATGGGCACAGATACGCAGTATTTT	CAWSVMGTDTQYF
TRBD1	many	TRBV24-1	TRBJ1-5	TGTGCCACCATACGGGACAGGTCTTATGTCAAGCCCCAGCATTTT	CATIRDRSYVKPQHF
NA	NA	TRBV5-1	TRBJ1-4	TGCGCCAGCGGGCGAGGGTATAGAGAAAAACTGTTTTTT	CASGRGYREKLFF
NA	many	TRBV7-9	TRBJ2-5	TGTGCCAGCAAGGGGCTGCAAGAGACCCAGTACTTC	CASKGLQETQYF
NA	NA	TRBV6-4	TRBJ2-1	TGTGCCAGCAGTCCTCGGGAGACCCCCTACAATGAGCAGTTCTTC	CASSPRETPYNEQFF
NA	many	TRBV15	TRBJ1-4	TGTGCCACCAGCAGAGATCGGGCAGGGTCCTGGGAAAAACTGTTTTTT	CATSRDRAGSWEKLFF
NA	many	TRBV6-1	TRBJ1-1	TGTGCCAGCAGCCAACCGACATACCCGAACACTGAAGCTTTCTTT	CASSQPTYPNTEAFF
TRBD1	many	TRBV12-3/TRBV12-4	TRBJ2-1	TGTGCCAGCAGTTACGGCCCAGGGGGCGTAAATGAGCAGTTCTTC	CASSYGPGGVNEQFF
TRBD1	few	TRBV7-2	TRBJ2-2	TGTGCCAGCAGCCCCCGGACAGGGAGCTACACCGGGGAGCTGTTTTTT	CASSPRTGSYTGELFF
NA	many	TRBV2	TRBJ2-3	TGTGCCAGCAGTGACGGACGGGGAGATACGCAGTATTTT	CASSDGRGDTQYF
NA	NA	TRBV29-1	TRBJ1-1	TGCAGCGTAGATGGACAAAACACTGAAGCTTTCTTT	CSVDGQNTEAFF
NA	NA	TRBV7-9	TRBJ2-7	TGTGCCAGCAGCCCACTAACCAGGAGCGAGCAGTACTTC	CASSPLTRSEQYF